The present T cell receptor beta chain was sequenced within a study of cytomegalovirus exposure and HLA in healthy donors. Study overall: When 398 donors were genotyped, approximately 81% of them were found to fall in the Caucasian-associated ancestry cluster.

This PCR relied on a set of 60 Vbeta primers and 13 Jbeta primers. The table came from immunoSEQ multiplex PCR; TCRdb's copy has only in-frame clones and leaves some out. The sample has more than 90,000 clones; about 81% are singletons. As to this clone: Its specificity is not known.

Whole-study results and caveats: There were several of the most significant clusters that appeared linked to common viral pathogens in a later analysis. HLA alleles showed associations with around 15,000 TCR beta sequences in a later analysis, at a 0.05 false discovery rate. The authors later linked a missense DCLRE1C variant to TCR beta V- and J-gene trimming.

The CDR3 totals 15 residues. V gave up 4 bases and J gave up 2 bases, with 12 bases separating them. Germline V gene lookup returns CDR1 MDHEN and CDR2 SYDVKM. This TCR derives from a woman aged 40 to 50 in good health and CMV-seronegative. The specimen sequenced was PBMCs. The V and J genes are TRBV28 and TRBJ1-5, with D uncertain. The CDR3 loop reads CASSSPAYGNQPQHF. The CDR3 DNA reads as TGTGCCAGCAGTTCCCCAGCGTATGGCAATCAGCCCCAGCATTTT.